The 10 T cell receptor beta chains listed next were all sequenced from one sample in a study of blood T cell repertoires in COVID-19. Sequenced by immunoSEQ multiplex PCR; TCRdb stores in-frame clones only, minus some. This sample has roughly 120,000 clones; approximately 84% occur once, and the top ten carry 6% to 7%. The sample comprised peripheral blood. The receptors were gathered from a woman aged 45-59 years with acute or convalescent COVID-19.

The rearrangement joins TRBV19 to TRBJ2-1; perhaps TRBD2 as D (5 bases). The germline CDR1 and CDR2 sequences are LNHDA and SQIVND (reference sequence). Trimming left V 2 bases short and J 5 bases short, with 13 bases between. The CDR3 extends over 15 amino acids. This CDR3 is CASSILSGTDNEQFF. The CDR3, as DNA: TGTGCCAGTAGTATATTGAGCGGTACAGACAATGAGCAGTTCTTC.

The sample holds a few counts of this clone. The genes are TRBV5-1 and TRBJ1-1, with TRBD1 identical over 7 bases. This CDR3 contains 16 residues. J lost 0 bases, V lost 2 bases, and 7 bases had no gene match. CDR1 and CDR2 from the germline V gene are SGHRS and YFSETQ. The CDR3 DNA follows: TGCGCCAGCAGCTTTCGGACAGGAACGATGAACACTGAAGCTTTCTTT. Encoded protein: CASSFRTGTMNTEAFF.

This clone turned up a few times. The V call is TRBV9, the J call TRBJ1-4, with D hard to call. Germline CDR1 is SGDLS and CDR2 is YYNGEE. CDR3 size: 17 residues. V was clipped by 0 bases and J by 0 bases, with 12 bases between them. Here the CDR3 DNA reads TGTGCCAGCAGCGTAGGGGCAGGAGGCACAACTAATGAAAAACTGTTTTTT. This translates into CASSVGAGGTTNEKLFF.

The V call is TRBV5-1, the J call TRBJ1-1, with D maybe TRBD1 (5 bases). Per the germline V gene, CDR1 is SGHRS and CDR2 is YFSETQ. The CDR3 spans 14 residues. With 0 bases removed from V and 4 bases from J, the gap between germline ends came to 10 bases. CDR3 sequence reads: CASSLGQGSTEAFF. In DNA form, the CDR3 reads TGCGCCAGCAGCTTGGGGCAGGGCAGCACTGAAGCTTTCTTT.

This chain uses TRBV6-5 with TRBJ1-1; D unclear. Between the trimmed V and J ends, which lost 8 bases and 5 bases, there was a span of 18 bases. The CDR3 is 14 amino acids. The germline gives CDR1 MNHEY, CDR2 SVGAGI. The CDR3 protein is CASGSGWGVTEAFF. In DNA form, the CDR3 reads TGTGCCAGCGGGAGCGGGTGGGGAGTAACTGAAGCTTTCTTT.

This sequence joins TRBV4-1 and TRBJ2-3; TRBD1 matches at 9 bases. There are 16 residues in the CDR3. In germline, CDR1 is MGHRA, CDR2 YSYEKL. V was clipped by 4 bases and J by 6 bases; unmatched bases: 11. CDR3 region: CASSPSGQGRPDTQYF. For the CDR3, the DNA is TGCGCCAGCAGCCCCTCTGGACAGGGGCGCCCCGATACGCAGTATTTT.

The chain carries TRBV29-1 and TRBJ1-2; D is perhaps TRBD1 (5 bases). This CDR3 has 14 amino acids. From germline, CDR1 is SQVTM and CDR2 ANQGSEA. V was shortened by 4 bases and J by 2 bases, with 14 bases between the two germline ends. The CDR3 DNA sequence: TGCAGCGTTGCGGCTCAGGGCGACAACTATGGCTACACCTTC. Its translation is CSVAAQGDNYGYTF.

This clone was counted only a few times. The chain links TRBV11-2 to TRBJ1-1; D remains unclear. Germline V gene sequence: CDR1 SGHAT, CDR2 FQNNGV. The CDR3 loop spans 12 amino acids. Trimming stripped 2 bases from V and 6 bases from J, with 7 bases between. CDR3 nucleotides: TGTGCCAGCAGCTTATCACTATCTGAAGCTTTCTTT. This encodes CASSLSLSEAFF. The whole variable domain, remainder taken from reference TRBV11-2 and TRBJ1-1, is EAGVAQSPRYKIIEKRQSVAFWCNPISGHATLYWYQQILGQGPKLLIQFQNNGVVDDSQLPKDRFSAERLKGVDSTLKIQPAKLEDSAVYLCASSLSLSEAFFGQGTRLTVV.

This chain joins TRBV28 and TRBJ1-6; weak D call: TRBD1 (5 bases). Between the trimmed V and J ends, which lost 4 bases and 0 bases, there was a span of 22 bases. The germline V gene has CDR1 MDHEN and CDR2 SYDVKM. The length of the CDR3 is 20 residues. CDR3 amino acids: CASSSSRRGGSSSYNSPLHF. The CDR3 DNA reads as TGTGCCAGCAGTTCCAGCCGTCGGGGGGGGTCGAGCTCCTATAATTCACCCCTCCACTTT. The whole variable domain, remainder taken from reference TRBV28 and TRBJ1-6, is DVKVTQSSRYLVKRTGEKVFLECVQDMDHENMFWYRQDPGLGLRLIYFSYDVKMKEKGDIPEGYSVSREKKERFSLILESASTNQTSMYLCASSSSRRGGSSSYNSPLHFGNGTRLTVT.

The V gene is TRBV24-1, the J gene TRBJ1-2, with 10 bases lining up with TRBD1. CDR3 length: 14 residues. In germline, CDR1 is KGHDR, CDR2 SFDVKD. Trimming at V came to 3 bases and at J to 6 bases, leaving 3 bases not matched to a gene. The CDR3 DNA sequence: TGTGCCACCAGTGATCCGACAGGGGGCGATGGCTACACCTTC. This translates into CATSDPTGGDGYTF.